The sequence of this T cell receptor (beta chain) was determined in a study of CD8+ T cells in alopecia areata. Study context: Treatment comprised oral tofacitinib, 5 to 10 mg twice daily, in treated patients.

Documented treatment: oral pan-JAK inhibitor, 5-10 mg twice daily. General study results and limits: In blood and scalp, many expanded lesional clones persisted during tofacitinib. It was less clear whether patients shared TCRs than it was in mice, possibly because of HLA. More clonal than normal scalp was lesional scalp, particularly alopecia totalis/universalis.

As concerns this clone: Its specificity is not known.

As the sequencing template, cDNA was produced by extracting RNA and reverse transcribing it. Libraries were prepared by immunoSEQ multiplex PCR; TCRdb keeps only in-frame clonotypes and omits some of them. Of some 130,000 clones listed, about 51% were seen once; the top ten hold more than 15%. The CDR3 consists of 16 residues. Germline V lookup: CDR1 LNHNV, CDR2 YYDKDF (reference sequence). V was cut by 4 bases and J by 4 bases, with 18 bases left in between. This rearrangement joins TRBV15 to TRBJ2-3; maybe TRBD2 (5 bases). The sequence derives from a human donor with alopecia areata. Sequences were derived from CD8+ T cells sorted from blood, sampled at week 4, from a patient treated with tofacitinib. CDR3 nucleotide sequence: TGTGCCACCAGCAAGAGAGGGTATCGGCCATCAGATACGCAGTATTTT. This gives the protein CATSKRGYRPSDTQYF.